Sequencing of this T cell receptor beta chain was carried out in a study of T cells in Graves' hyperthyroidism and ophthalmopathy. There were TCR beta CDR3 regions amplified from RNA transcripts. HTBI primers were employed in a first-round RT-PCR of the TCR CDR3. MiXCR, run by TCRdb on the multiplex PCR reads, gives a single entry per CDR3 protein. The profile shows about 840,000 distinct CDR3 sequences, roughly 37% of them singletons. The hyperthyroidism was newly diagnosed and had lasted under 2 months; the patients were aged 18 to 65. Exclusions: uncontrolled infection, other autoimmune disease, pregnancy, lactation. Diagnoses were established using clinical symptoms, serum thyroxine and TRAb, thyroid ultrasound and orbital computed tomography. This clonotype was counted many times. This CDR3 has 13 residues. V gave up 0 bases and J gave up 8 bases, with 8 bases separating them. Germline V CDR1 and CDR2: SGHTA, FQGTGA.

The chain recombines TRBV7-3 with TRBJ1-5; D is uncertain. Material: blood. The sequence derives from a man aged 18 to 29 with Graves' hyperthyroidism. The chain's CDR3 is CASSLTVGKPQHF. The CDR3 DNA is TGTGCCAGCAGCTTAACCGTGGGTAAGCCCCAGCATTTT.